This TCR beta chain was recovered during a study of regulatory T cells in long-lasting Graves disease. Study-wide results and limits: TCR diversity in persistent Graves' patients was below that of newly diagnosed ones. The study found TRBV28, TRBJ1-2 and TRBJ2-5 favored in persistent disease.

This CDR3 is built from 14 residues. Trimming took off 0 bases at V and 1 base at J, with 8 bases between the two ends. Germline V gene lookup returns CDR1 SGDLS and CDR2 YYNGEE. Construction of the TCR beta libraries employed iRepertoire HTBI primers in conjunction with Arm-PCR of CDR3 regions. In TCRdb, the multiplex PCR reads were re-called with MiXCR into one record per CDR3 protein. The sample gives some 430,000 distinct CDR3 sequences, under 25% of which show up once; less than 9% is in the top ten. Time point reported: persistent/refractory GD, antithyroid drugs over 5 years with positive TRAb. RNA extracted from PBMCs served as the sequencing template. Graves' disease diagnoses used American Thyroid Association guidelines. The patients included were those that came from an endocrinology department in Xi'an, China. Comment on this clonotype: Its antigen is not known.

The receptor was isolated from a female donor with Graves disease. V usage is TRBV9 and J usage is TRBJ2-7; a possible D gene is TRBD2 (5 bases). The starting material was peripheral blood mononuclear cells (PBMCs), obtained when the disease was refractory, from a patient treated with antithyroid drugs. CDR3 amino acids: CASSVDSASYEQYF. The CDR3, as DNA: TGTGCCAGCAGCGTAGATAGCGCGTCCTACGAGCAGTACTTC.